The 32 T cell receptor beta chains listed next were all sequenced from one sample in a study of tumor-infiltrating lymphocytes in oesophageal squamous cell carcinoma (dated by TCRdb to 2016 to 2017). Library method: PCR. TCRdb lists the instrument as Illumina HiSeq 2000. Using fastp trimming at Q25 and MiXCR clonotype assembly, TCRdb reanalyzed the public sequencing data and kept in-frame beta chains. For every CDR3 protein sequence, its rows merge into one entry that carries the most common genes and DNA. The sample table lists 20,000 to 25,000 distinct CDR3 sequences, 35% to 45% of them with a count of one. The ten biggest clones cover 20% to 25% of the sample. The source material was esophageal tumor tissue. The origin of the receptors is a male donor with esophageal squamous cell carcinoma.

This chain uses TRBV7-6 with TRBJ2-1, with 11 bases fitting TRBD2. The J call is uncertain, as TRBJ2-5 better fits the DNA end. Germline lookup yields CDR1 SGHVS and CDR2 FNYEAQ. The CDR3 covers 17 residues. In DNA, the CDR3 is TGTGCCAGCAGCTTTTCCATCGGGACTAGCGGACAAGAGACCCAGTACTTC. Amino acid sequence: CASSFSIGTSGQETQYF.

This clonotype is termed medium-sized. V is TRBV7-9 and J is TRBJ2-5, with D perhaps assigned TRBD1 or TRBD2 (6 bases each). V was trimmed by 4 bases and J by 4 bases, leaving 13 bases between them. CDR1 is SEHNR and CDR2 is FQNEAQ in the germline V gene (reference sequence). This CDR3 region has 14 residues. The CDR3 DNA is TGTGCCAGCAGCTCCCGTGGAGGGGGAGAGACCCAGTACTTC. This sequence encodes CASSSRGGGETQYF.

This clonotype appeared many times. The chain combines TRBV7-6 with TRBJ2-1; 7 bases align to TRBD2. The CDR3 is made up of 16 amino acids. V lost 6 bases, J lost 0 bases, and 8 bases stayed unmatched. The germline V gene encodes CDR1 SGHVS and CDR2 FNYEAQ. The CDR3: CASSSTSESSYNEQFF. The CDR3 DNA sequence: TGTGCCAGCAGTTCCACTAGCGAAAGCTCCTACAATGAGCAGTTCTTC.

By frequency in the sample, this clonotype is medium-sized (0.01 to 0.1%). The V and J genes are TRBV7-8 and TRBJ2-7; TRBD1 matches at 9 bases. The CDR3 has 13 amino acids. V trimming: 6 bases; J trimming: 6 bases; junction bases outside the gene matches: 6. CDR1 SGHVS and CDR2 FQNEAQ come from the germline V gene. As DNA, the CDR3 is TGTGCCAGCAGGTCGGACAGGGGCCGCGAGCAGTACTTC. It yields the protein CASRSDRGREQYF.

This clonotype has only a few counts. This CDR3 fails to terminate in the conserved phenylalanine or tryptophan, so it likely reflects a read error. Because the CDR3's place on the DNA is in doubt, the DNA is left out and the CDR3 is given as listed by TCRdb. CDR3 sequence reads: CASSLGSTGVSPLHFGN. The chain combines TRBV7-9 with TRBJ2-5; the listed D gene, TRBD1, was not tested against the DNA. Inclusive of both ends, the CDR3 amounts to 17 amino acids. Germline CDR1 and CDR2: SEHNR and FQNEAQ (reference sequence).

In DNA, the CDR3 is TGTGCCAGCAGCCGGTCGGGGCTAGAGACCCAGTACTTC. This encodes CASSRSGLETQYF. The chain combines TRBV7-3 with TRBJ2-5; D tentatively reads TRBD1 or TRBD2 (5 bases each). The CDR3 is 13 amino acids. CDR1 and CDR2 from the germline V gene are SGHTA and FQGTGA. V was clipped by 5 bases and J by 4 bases, with 11 bases between them.

The V call is TRBV5-1, the J call TRBJ2-5; the match to TRBD1 covers 9 bases. Germline loops: CDR1 SGHRS, CDR2 YFSETQ. The V and J ends lost 4 bases and 4 bases, in that order; junction bases with no gene match: 5. This CDR3 region has 14 residues. In DNA, the CDR3 is TGCGCCAGCAGCACGGGACAGGGTGGAGAGACCCAGTACTTC. Its protein product is CASSTGQGGETQYF.

The chain combines TRBV7-8 with TRBJ2-3; a weak D match, TRBD2 (5 bases). The tail of the sequence fits TRBJ2-7 better, so the J call may be wrong. CDR1 and CDR2 (germline): SGHVS, FQNEAQ. The CDR3 is 15 residues long. As DNA, the CDR3 is TGTGCCAGCAGCTCTGGGCGACTAAGCTCCAATGAGCAGTACTTC. Residues: CASSSGRLSSNEQYF.

This rearrangement joins TRBV6-6 to TRBJ1-5, with 9 bases aligning to TRBD1. V lost 5 bases, J lost 5 bases, and 13 bases stayed unmatched. The germline gives CDR1 MNHNY, CDR2 SVGAGI (reference sequence). CDR3 length: 17 amino acids. CDR3 amino acids: CASSKTLSGTGHQPQHF. The CDR3 DNA sequence: TGTGCCAGCAGTAAAACATTATCCGGGACAGGGCATCAGCCCCAGCATTTT.

This clonotype was recorded at least ten times. The chain joins TRBV6-6 to TRBJ2-5, with 7 bases matching TRBD2. Per the germline V gene, CDR1 is MNHNY and CDR2 is SVGAGI (reference sequence). The CDR3 length is 15 residues. V gave up 2 bases and J gave up 1 base; unmatched junction bases: 4. The CDR3 coding sequence is TGTGCCAGCAGTTACCCGGGAGGCCCCCAAGAGACCCAGTACTTC. This translates into CASSYPGGPQETQYF.

There are many counts of this clonotype. The V gene is TRBV11-3, the J gene TRBJ2-2; D gene unclear. The CDR3 totals 13 residues. V was pared by 5 bases and J by 2 bases, with 6 bases between. Looked up from germline, CDR1 is SGHNT and CDR2 is YENEEA. The CDR3 region is CASSLPNTGELFF. CDR3 nucleotide sequence: TGTGCCAGCAGCCTCCCCAACACCGGGGAGCTGTTTTTT.

The rearrangement links TRBV5-5 to TRBJ2-1, with D hard to call. The J call may not be correct, given that the DNA end is closer to TRBJ2-7. CDR1 SGHKS and CDR2 YYEKEE come from the germline V gene (reference sequence). This CDR3 is 15 amino acids long. This CDR3 is CASSLARMLNYEQYF. DNA for the CDR3: TGTGCCAGCAGCTTGGCGCGGATGCTCAACTACGAGCAGTACTTC.

V gene TRBV7-3 combines with J gene TRBJ2-5; unclear D gene. Germline V gene data show CDR1 as SGHTA and CDR2 as FQGTGA. Trimming pared 4 bases from V and 6 bases from J, leaving 6 bases between. CDR3 length: 11 residues. DNA for the CDR3: TGTGCCAGCAGCTCCGCGCAGACCCAGTACTTC. The encoded protein is CASSSAQTQYF.

The J gene is TRBJ2-1, the V gene TRBV11-1; 7 nucleotides align to TRBD2. The CDR3 loop spans 14 amino acids. V dropped 1 base and J dropped 6; count of bases not matched to a gene: 3. CDR1 and CDR2 (germline): SGHAT, FQDESV (reference sequence). The CDR3, as DNA: TGTGCCAGCAGCTTAGGGGGCGGGAGCAATGAGCAGTTCTTC. It translates to CASSLGGGSNEQFF.

Many counts were recorded for this clonotype. The rearrangement joins TRBV27 to TRBJ1-1; D perhaps matches TRBD1 (6 bases). V was trimmed by 5 bases and J by 12 bases, leaving 16 bases between them. Germline-derived CDR1 and CDR2 are MNHEY and SMNVEV (reference sequence). This CDR3 contains 12 residues. The CDR3 region is CASSSRTGIPFF. In DNA form, the CDR3 reads TGTGCCAGCAGTAGTAGAACAGGGATTCCTTTCTTT.

The rearrangement uses TRBV2 and TRBJ2-1; TRBD1 matches at 10 bases. The last part of the DNA fits TRBJ2-7 better; the J call may be wrong. CDR3 length: 15 amino acids. Germline V CDR1 and CDR2: SNHLY, FYNNEI. The CDR3 nucleotides are TGTGCCAGCAGTGATCGGGACAGGGGATCCTACGAGCAGTACTTC. Translating gives CASSDRDRGSYEQYF.

This clonotype turned up a few times. The chain combines TRBV5-3 with TRBJ2-7; maybe TRBD1 (5 bases). TRBV5-3 qualifies as an ORF whose function is uncertain. The CDR3 is 17 residues long. Trimming removed 4 bases from V and 2 bases from J, with 22 bases in between. CDR3 nucleotide sequence: TGTGCCAGAAGCCCTGGGGCGCGCAACGAACCAACCTACGAGCAGTACTTC. Residues: CARSPGARNEPTYEQYF.

There are many counts of this clonotype. The DNA is left out, because the CDR3 cannot be placed on it with certainty; the CDR3 is given as TCRdb lists it. The rearrangement joins TRBV12-3 or TRBV12-4 to TRBJ2-6; the table names TRBD2, a call not compared with the DNA. Ends included, the CDR3 has 14 residues. The CDR3 loop reads CASSPHGGPLHLRF.

The gene calls are TRBV7-2 and TRBJ2-4, with D uncertain. Judging by the DNA end, TRBJ2-7 fits better; the J call may be wrong. Germline V gene lookup returns CDR1 SGHTA and CDR2 FQGNSA. The CDR3 sequence is 15 residues long. In nucleotides, the CDR3 is TGTGCCAGCAGCTTAACAACAAAATCCTCCTACGAGCAGTACTTC. Translating gives CASSLTTKSSYEQYF.

The chain employs TRBV11-3 and TRBJ2-1; D call uncertain. Matching the DNA end better, TRBJ2-5 makes the J call doubtful. This CDR3 region has 12 residues. CDR1 and CDR2 from the germline V gene are SGHNT and YENEEA. CDR3 in amino acids: CASSPHLETQYF. CDR3 DNA sequence: TGTGCCAGCAGCCCCCATTTGGAGACCCAGTACTTC.

This clonotype was detected a few times. The genes are TRBV7-2 and TRBJ2-1, with unresolved D. Trimming took off 2 bases at V and 4 bases at J, with 3 bases between the two ends. The CDR3 is 12 residues long. The germline V gene has CDR1 SGHTA and CDR2 FQGNSA. The CDR3 DNA reads as TGTGCCAGCAGCTTATTATACAATGAGCAGTTCTTC. Residues: CASSLLYNEQFF.

This clonotype was counted between two and nine times. The CDR3 carries no conserved terminal phenylalanine or tryptophan, so it likely arises from a read error. The limits of the CDR3 on the DNA are not certain, so only TCRdb's listed CDR3 is given. The gene calls are TRBV12-3 or TRBV12-4 and TRBJ2-7. Inclusive of both ends, the CDR3 amounts to 15 amino acids. The CDR3 sequence is CASSLTDVYGYTFGS.

The J gene is TRBJ2-2, the V gene TRBV13; D gene ambiguous. The germline gives CDR1 PRHDT, CDR2 FYEKMQ (reference sequence). The CDR3 extends over 11 amino acids. The V end was cut by 1 base, the J end by 8 bases, with 2 bases between. The CDR3 protein is CASSLDGELFF. CDR3 nucleotide sequence: TGTGCCAGCAGCTTAGATGGGGAGCTGTTTTTT.

V and J are TRBV7-3 and TRBJ2-1; 8 bases map to TRBD2. The CDR3 consists of 15 residues. V dropped 5 bases and J dropped 2; count of bases not matched to a gene: 5. In germline, CDR1 is SGHTA, CDR2 FQGTGA. CDR3: CASSPIAGPYNEQFF. The CDR3 DNA is TGTGCCAGCAGCCCGATAGCGGGACCCTACAATGAGCAGTTCTTC.

The rearrangement uses TRBV27 and TRBJ1-2; 8 bases align to TRBD1. CDR1 is MNHEY and CDR2 is SMNVEV in the germline V gene (reference sequence). This CDR3 comprises 15 residues. V lost 5 bases and J lost 8; bases outside the gene matches: 13. CDR3 loop: CASSGRGQGAWGYTF. CDR3 DNA sequence: TGTGCCAGCAGTGGGAGGGGGCAGGGGGCGTGGGGCTACACCTTC.

This clonotype was counted ten times or more. The chain links TRBV25-1 to TRBJ1-5, with TRBD1 as a possible D gene (5 bases). Germline CDR1 and CDR2: MGHDK and SYGVNS. The CDR3 contains 14 residues. The V end was cut by 7 bases, the J end by 4 bases, with 14 bases between. CDR3: CASIGPGQNQPQHF. Here the CDR3 DNA reads TGTGCCAGCATAGGGCCAGGGCAGAATCAGCCCCAGCATTTT.

This clonotype was counted many times. The chain joins TRBV11-2 to TRBJ2-1, with a possible D match to TRBD1 (5 bases). The V gene lost 1 base and the J gene lost 3 bases, with 19 bases spanning the gap. CDR1 and CDR2 from the germline V gene are SGHAT and FQNNGV. This CDR3 has 18 residues. The chain's CDR3 is CASSLGLGAGRFYNEQFF. CDR3 sequence (DNA): TGTGCCAGCAGCTTAGGGCTTGGGGCAGGAAGATTCTACAATGAGCAGTTCTTC.

Concerning this clonotype: The conserved phenylalanine or tryptophan is not found at the CDR3 terminus, so this likely reflects a read error. The limits of the CDR3 on the DNA are not certain, so only TCRdb's listed CDR3 is given. The chain links TRBV7-6 to TRBJ2-3. The CDR3 extends over 9 residues, inclusive of both ends. Germline CDR1 reads SGHVS; CDR2 reads FNYEAQ. CDR3 protein: CASSAAVGT.

This clonotype was counted once. The chain uses TRBV7-6 and TRBJ1-4; 7 nucleotides line up with TRBD1. Trimming cost V 0 bases and J 4 bases; bases outside gene matches: 2. The V gene's germline CDR1 is SGHVS and CDR2 FNYEAQ. The CDR3 totals 15 residues. The CDR3, as DNA: TGTGCCAGCAGCTTAGCGCAGGGGGGTAATGAAAAACTGTTTTTT. This translates into CASSLAQGGNEKLFF. Supplemented by reference TRBV7-6 and TRBJ1-4, the full variable domain reads GAGVSQSPRYKVTKRGQDVALRCDPISGHVSLYWYRQALGQGPEFLTYFNYEAQQDKSGLPNDRFSAERPEGSISTLTIQRTEQRDSAMYRCASSLAQGGNEKLFFGSGTQLSVL.

The rearrangement uses TRBV10-3 and TRBJ2-3; D unresolved. This CDR3 region has 14 residues. Germline values: CDR1 ENHRY, CDR2 SYGVKD. The V gene lost 2 bases and the J gene lost 2 bases, with 8 bases spanning the gap. DNA for the CDR3: TGTGCCATCAGTGAGGGTCAGGACACAGATACGCAGTATTTT. Translated, it gives CAISEGQDTDTQYF.

This clonotype was picked up a small number of times. The V and J genes are TRBV7-3 and TRBJ2-6, with 8 bases fitting TRBD1. The ends lost 4 bases at V and 0 bases at J; junction bases unmatched: 5. Germline V gene data show CDR1 as SGHTA and CDR2 as FQGTGA. The CDR3 consists of 17 residues. CDR3 loop: CASSSGQGRSGANVLTF. As DNA, the CDR3 is TGTGCCAGCAGCTCCGGACAGGGACGCTCTGGGGCCAACGTCCTGACTTTC.

By proportion, this clonotype is medium-sized. The chain is built from TRBV6-6 and TRBJ2-5; TRBD2 matches 8 bases. The CDR3 has 14 residues. CDR1 and CDR2 (germline): MNHNY, SVGAGI (reference sequence). The V and J ends lost 2 bases and 4 bases, in that order; junction bases with no gene match: 3. CDR3 sequence reads: CASSYRRGGETQYF. DNA of the CDR3: TGTGCCAGCAGTTACCGACGGGGGGGAGAGACCCAGTACTTC.